This is a list of T cell receptor beta chains from one sample in a study of regulatory T cells in long-lasting Graves disease. TCRdb re-called the reads with MiXCR, one entry per CDR3 protein. Of about a thousand distinct CDR3 sequences listed, approximately 90% were seen once; the top ten hold around 9.3%. This specimen was peripheral blood mononuclear cells (PBMCs), taken with antithyroid drug treatment, in newly diagnosed or persistent Graves disease (not recorded which). Receptors originate from a man aged 30 to 45 with Graves disease. Each CDR3 is given with its conserved first and last residue. D genes are given only for firm matches. Part of the rows lack a size; the others show once, few, many or a class for expanded clones.

TGTGCCAGCAGGGGCGGTGGATCCTACGAGCAGTACTTC	CASRGGGSYEQYF	.	TRBV12-3/TRBV12-4	TRBJ2-7	.
TGCAGCGTTGAGGGGAGTGGAGAAAACATTCAGTACTTC	CSVEGSGENIQYF	.	TRBV29-1	TRBJ2-4	.
TGTGCCAGCAGCTTAGTTATGTTGGGCGGGATTAGAACCTCCTACAATGAGCAGTTCTTC	CASSLVMLGGIRTSYNEQFF	.	TRBV7-2	TRBJ2-1	.
TGCAGCGCGGTTACGGCGAACACCGGGGAGCCGTTTTTT	CSAVTANTGEPFF	.	TRBV29-1	TRBJ2-2	.
TGTGCCAGCAGCAACGGGGGAGCAGCTTTCTTT	CASSNGGAAFF	.	TRBV6-2/TRBV6-3	TRBJ1-1	.
TGTGCCAGCGGAGGGGTTCTTAGGGACGAGCAGTACTTC	CASGGVLRDEQYF	.	TRBV12-3/TRBV12-4	TRBJ2-7	.
TGTGCCAGTGGACTTGTGTACAATGAGCAGTTCTTC	CASGLVYNEQFF	.	TRBV25-1	TRBJ2-1	.
TGTGCCAGCAGCCGAGAGGCTGAAGCTTTCTTT	CASSREAEAFF	.	TRBV4-2	TRBJ1-1	.
TGTGCCAGCAGCCCTGGGAGTCCCATGACCGGGGAGCTGTTTTTT	CASSPGSPMTGELFF	.	TRBV7-2	TRBJ2-2	.
TGCAGTGCTAGGGGAGCGGGAGCATGGGAGACCCAGTACTTC	CSARGAGAWETQYF	.	TRBV20-1	TRBJ2-5	TRBD2
TGCGCCAGCAGCCAACTGGGGTTAGATTCACCCCTCCACTTT	CASSQLGLDSPLHF	hyperexpanded	TRBV4-1	TRBJ1-6	.
TGTGCCAGCAGCTTAGAATGGGCAGGGCCCCACACTGAAGCTTTCTTT	CASSLEWAGPHTEAFF	.	TRBV11-2	TRBJ1-1	.
TGCAGCGTCTTAGCGGGAGCCTACGAGCAGTACTTC	CSVLAGAYEQYF	.	TRBV29-1	TRBJ2-7	TRBD2
TGTGCCAGCAGCCTCCGGGACACTTCCTACGAGCAGTACTTC	CASSLRDTSYEQYF	.	TRBV6-6	TRBJ2-7	.
TGCGCCAGCAGCGATAAACAGCCCTACGAGCAGTACTTC	CASSDKQPYEQYF	few	TRBV10-2	TRBJ2-7	.
TGTGCCAGCAGCTTAGGCCCTGGGGGGGTCGCTGAAGCTTTCTTT	CASSLGPGGVAEAFF	.	TRBV7-9	TRBJ1-1	.
TGTGCCAGCAGTTTTTATACTTTAGAGACCCAGTACTTC	CASSFYTLETQYF	.	TRBV28	TRBJ2-5	.
TGTGCCAGCTCACCAAACGACGGGAGGGAGACCCAGTACTTC	CASSPNDGRETQYF	.	TRBV18	TRBJ2-5	TRBD2
TGTGCCAGCAGTACTAGCGGGGATTACAATGAGCAGTTCTTC	CASSTSGDYNEQFF	.	TRBV12-3/TRBV12-4	TRBJ2-1	TRBD2
TGTGCCAGCAGTACTGACAAACGGGGAAACACCATATATTTT	CASSTDKRGNTIYF	.	TRBV6-5	TRBJ1-3	.
TGTGCCAGCACCCCGGCAGGCCCTAACCAGGGGGAGCAGTTCTTC	CASTPAGPNQGEQFF	few	TRBV5-4	TRBJ2-1	.
TGTGCCAGCAGCCCCGGACGGACTAGTTCTGATACGCAGTATTTT	CASSPGRTSSDTQYF	few	TRBV5-4	TRBJ2-3	TRBD2
TGTGCCAGCAGTGCTAGCGGGGGAGACACAGATACGCAGTATTTT	CASSASGGDTDTQYF	.	TRBV6-4	TRBJ2-3	TRBD2
TGTGCCAGCAGGACTAGCGCGAGCTCCTACGAGCAGTACTTC	CASRTSASSYEQYF	once	TRBV12-3/TRBV12-4	TRBJ2-7	TRBD2
TGTGCCAGCAGTGGCGTGGACAGGAACACCGGGGAGCTGTTTTTT	CASSGVDRNTGELFF	.	TRBV12-3/TRBV12-4	TRBJ2-2	.
TGCAGTGCCCAGCTAGCCAAAAACATTCAGTACTTC	CSAQLAKNIQYF	.	TRBV20-1	TRBJ2-4	.
TGCAGCGTCGGGGCGACCGGGGAGCTGTTTTTT	CSVGATGELFF	.	TRBV29-1	TRBJ2-2	.
TGTGCCATCAGCCAGGCAAATCAGCCCCAGCATTTT	CAISQANQPQHF	.	TRBV10-3	TRBJ1-5	.
TGTGCCAGCAGCCCACCCGGGCCTTTTACATACACCTTC	CASSPPGPFTYTF	few	TRBV7-2	TRBJ1-2	.
TGTGCCAGCAGTGGGGGTGAAGACGAGCAGTACTTC	CASSGGEDEQYF	.	TRBV2	TRBJ2-7	.
TGTGCCAGCAGTTTACTAGCGGGAGGCTCCCAAGAGACCCAGTACTTC	CASSLLAGGSQETQYF	.	TRBV12-3/TRBV12-4	TRBJ2-5	TRBD2
TGCAGTGCTCCCCGGGACGGCCCCTACGAGCAGTACTTC	CSAPRDGPYEQYF	.	TRBV20-1	TRBJ2-7	.
TGTGCCAGCAGTTTAGCGGGGGGCCCCTACGAGCAGTACTTC	CASSLAGGPYEQYF	.	TRBV12-3/TRBV12-4	TRBJ2-7	.